Presented here are 25 T cell receptor beta chains from one specimen sequenced in a study of T cell clonality in common variable immunodeficiency (dated by TCRdb to between 2015 and 2017). Study-level results and caveats: CVID TCRbeta sequences reportedly showed fewer deletions and N-nucleotide insertions and lacked highly modified clones with 13 or more V deletions.

No antigen is known for these receptors. The library was generated by the immunoSEQ multiplex PCR assay. TCRdb obtained this table from immuneACCESS and retained in-frame rearrangements with V and J assigned. These tables miss some clones; where compared with another copy, unresolved V genes account for less than half of the shortfall, and the remainder is unexplained. This sample shows some 11,000 clones, and none of them turns up only once. The ten most abundant clones make up approximately 6.5% of the sample. The sequenced material came from peripheral blood mononuclear cells. The receptors were gathered from a human donor with common variable immunodeficiency.

This clone was recorded at least ten times. The sequence runs out 3 residues before the end of the CDR3; the remainder is reconstructed from the germline J gene. The V call is TRBV20-1, the J call TRBJ2-5; 7 positions agree with TRBD1. The CDR3 loop spans 12 amino acids. From germline, CDR1 is DFQATT and CDR2 SNEGSKA (reference sequence). The trim removed 3 bases at V and 5 bases at J, leaving 3 bases unmatched. The CDR3 loop is CSASDRAETQYF. Incomplete CDR3 DNA: TGCAGTGCTAGCGACAGGGCGGAGACC.

With regard to this clone: The CDR3 is cut off 3 residues early in the read; its end comes from the germline J gene. The chain links TRBV19 to TRBJ2-7, with 7 bases fitting TRBD2. J gave up 2 bases and V 5 bases, and 15 bases lay outside the gene matches. Germline lookup yields CDR1 LNHDA and CDR2 SQIVND (reference sequence). The length of the CDR3 is 17 residues. The CDR3: CASSRYLRASGPYEQYF. The DNA read from the CDR3 is TGTGCCAGTAGTCGTTATTTAAGGGCTAGCGGTCCCTACGAG.

About this clone itself: The read ends 3 residues shy of where the CDR3 ends; the end is completed using the germline J gene. The chain links TRBV30 to TRBJ1-1; D is uncertain. The V gene lost 0 bases and the J gene lost 5 bases, with 7 bases spanning the gap. The CDR3 contains 12 residues. Germline V CDR1 and CDR2: GTSNPN, SVGIG (reference sequence). This CDR3 reads CAWSVPVTEAFF. The CDR3 bases that were read are TGTGCCTGGAGTGTACCGGTTACTGAA.

Incomplete CDR3 DNA: TGTGCCAGTACCGCCGGTCTTTGGCGGGGGGCAAACACAGATACG. Translated, it gives CASTAGLWRGANTDT. The entire CDR3 protein reads CASTAGLWRGANTDTQYF. J is TRBJ2-3 and V is TRBV19; 8 nucleotides align to TRBD2. The observed sequence ends 3 residues before the CDR3 terminus, with the missing tail filled in from the germline J gene. Looked up from germline, CDR1 is LNHDA and CDR2 is SQIVND (reference sequence). The V gene end was trimmed by 7 bases and the J gene end by 2 bases; junction bases not matched to a gene: 17. The CDR3 is 18 amino acids.

This clone came up a few times. The sequenced CDR3 bases are TGTGCCAGCTTTTACGGACAGGGGATCGATGAGACC. Protein product: CASFYGQGIDET. From start to end, the CDR3 is CASFYGQGIDETQYF. V is TRBV7-9 and J is TRBJ2-5, with 9 bases that match TRBD1. From the germline J gene comes the end of the CDR3, since the read stops 3 residues before it. CDR1 is SEHNR, CDR2 FQNEAQ, per germline (reference sequence). V shed 8 bases and J 5 bases; nucleotides not matched to a gene: 12. The CDR3 has 15 amino acids. Full variable domain (outside the CDR3, taken from reference TRBV7-9 and TRBJ2-5): DTGVSQNPRHKITKRGQNVTFRCDPISEHNRLYWYRQTLGQGPEFLTYFQNEAQLEKSRLLSDRFSAERPKGSFSTLEIQRTEQGDSAMYLCASFYGQGIDETQYFGPGTRLLVL.

This clone was observed a handful of times. The read terminates 3 residues ahead of where the CDR3 ends, so the germline J gene completes it. This chain uses TRBV5-8 with TRBJ1-5, with D possibly being TRBD1 (5 bases). Trimming shortened V by 4 bases and J by 9 bases, and 17 bases separated the two germline ends. The CDR3 totals 14 residues. Germline CDR1 and CDR2: SGHTS and YDEGEE. The part of the CDR3 DNA that was read is TGTGCCAGCAGCCCGGAGGGGCCCCACCGGCCC. Translated, it gives CASSPEGPHRP. In full, the CDR3 is CASSPEGPHRPQHF.

Of note for this clone: The read ends 3 residues early relative to the CDR3; the germline J gene fills the gap. This chain joins TRBV23-1 and TRBJ1-5; tentatively, D is TRBD1 (6 bases). TRBV23-1 is treated as an ORF (open reading frame) with a function not yet certain. There are 17 residues in the CDR3. V was cut by 0 bases and J by 1 base, with 13 bases left in between. The CDR3 DNA, read in part, is TGCGCCAGCAGTCAATCGACGGCCAGGGGAAGCAATCAGCCC. Its translation: CASSQSTARGSNQP. From start to end, the CDR3 is CASSQSTARGSNQPQHF.

In regard to this clone: With the read ending 3 residues before the CDR3 end, the germline J gene is used to fill in that end. V is TRBV2 and J is TRBJ1-5; unclear D gene. The CDR3 extends over 16 amino acids. V was shortened by 4 bases and J by 1 base, with 14 bases between the two germline ends. The germline V gene has CDR1 SNHLY and CDR2 FYNNEI. The CDR3 protein is CASSVKLAVSNQPQHF. The DNA read from the CDR3 is TGTGCCAGCAGTGTGAAGTTGGCGGTGAGCAATCAGCCC.

CDR3 region: CASSLGTSGYNEQFF. The CDR3 DNA, read in part, is TGTGCCAGCAGCTTAGGGACTAGCGGATACAATGAG. The V gene is TRBV7-9, the J gene TRBJ2-1, with 10 nucleotides matching TRBD2. The observed sequence ends 3 residues before the CDR3 terminus, with the missing tail filled in from the germline J gene. The CDR3 spans 15 residues. With V trimmed by 1 base and J by 4 bases, 1 base remained unmatched. CDR1 SEHNR and CDR2 FQNEAQ come from the germline V gene (reference sequence).

This clone was observed many times. The read terminates 3 residues ahead of where the CDR3 ends, so the germline J gene completes it. The chain is built from TRBV20-1 and TRBJ2-3; 9 bases are shared with TRBD2. V dropped 2 bases and J dropped 8; count of bases not matched to a gene: 8. Germline V lookup: CDR1 DFQATT, CDR2 SNEGSKA (reference sequence). This CDR3 is built from 14 residues. The sequenced part of the CDR3 DNA is TGCAGTGCTAGATTAGCGGGGGCCTCGGGTACG. It specifies CSARLAGASGT. The whole CDR3 reads CSARLAGASGTQYF.

This clone was detected a few times. From the germline J gene comes the end of the CDR3, since the read stops 3 residues before it. V gene TRBV7-2 combines with J gene TRBJ2-1, with 8 bases that match TRBD1. The CDR3 has 15 residues. Germline CDR1 reads SGHTA; CDR2 reads FQGNSA. V dropped 5 bases and J dropped 7; count of bases not matched to a gene: 10. CDR3 DNA (partial): TGTGCCAGCAGCCCGCAGGGGGCTCGGATTAATGAG. Protein: CASSPQGARINE. The CDR3 in its entirety is CASSPQGARINEQFF.

Concerning this clone itself: The read ends 3 residues shy of where the CDR3 ends; the end is completed using the germline J gene. V gene TRBV29-1 combines with J gene TRBJ1-2; the match to TRBD1 covers 7 bases. Losses at the gene ends were 8 bases for V and 6 bases for J; bases not matched to a gene: 12. The CDR3 is 13 amino acids. Germline V gives CDR1 SQVTM, CDR2 ANQGSEA. The sequenced CDR3 bases are TGCAGCTTCTCCCGCCAGGGGGAACATGGC. Amino acids: CSFSRQGEHG. From start to end, the CDR3 is CSFSRQGEHGYTF.

By share, this clone ranks as medium-sized. The sequenced fragment ends 3 residues before the CDR3 boundary, so the rest is inferred from the germline J gene. Other DNA sequences of this sample code for an identical CDR3. The chain links TRBV29-1 to TRBJ2-5; the D gene is possibly TRBD1 (6 bases). Germline V gene lookup returns CDR1 SQVTM and CDR2 ANQGSEA. V lost 4 bases and J lost 5, with 11 bases in between. The CDR3 loop spans 12 amino acids. CDR3: CSVVQGSETQYF. CDR3 DNA (partial): TGCAGCGTTGTACAGGGCTCGGAGACC.

This clone was counted between two and nine times. The read falls 3 residues short of the CDR3 end, and the missing part is taken from the germline J gene. The chain uses TRBV7-9 and TRBJ2-7, with D hard to call. Germline V gene sequence: CDR1 SEHNR, CDR2 FQNEAQ (reference sequence). Trimming took 6 bases from V and 0 from J, leaving 15 bases between them. This CDR3 is 15 amino acids long. The covered CDR3 bases are TGTGCCAGCAGTTTATATTCCGGGTTCTCCTACGAG. It is translated as CASSLYSGFSYE. The whole CDR3 reads CASSLYSGFSYEQYF.

The table lists this clone with a few counts. The CDR3 extends 3 residues past the end of the read, so its final part is completed from the germline J gene. The rearrangement joins TRBV6-1 to TRBJ1-5; TRBD1 matches at 11 bases. The CDR3 has 18 residues. With V trimmed by 1 base and J by 2 bases, 7 bases remained unmatched. The germline V gene has CDR1 MNHNS and CDR2 SASEGT. CDR3 DNA (partial): TGTGCCAGCAGTGAAGGGAGGGGACAGGGGGTTGGCAATCAGCCC. As protein: CASSEGRGQGVGNQP. The whole CDR3 protein is CASSEGRGQGVGNQPQHF.

Regarding this clone: The CDR3 extends 3 residues past the end of the read, so its final part is completed from the germline J gene. V gene TRBV13 combines with J gene TRBJ1-6; the match to TRBD1 covers 12 bases. V trimming: 5 bases; J trimming: 2 bases; junction bases outside the gene matches: 16. This CDR3 contains 21 residues. Germline CDR1 reads PRHDT; CDR2 reads FYEKMQ (reference sequence). The CDR3 sequence: CASSNPLTGTGGTAYNSPLHF. The sequenced part of the CDR3 DNA is TGTGCCAGCAGCAACCCCCTGACCGGGACAGGGGGCACCGCCTATAATTCACCC.

Regarding this clone: The DNA ends 3 residues before the CDR3 does, and the rest of the CDR3 is filled in from the germline J gene. V and J are TRBV6-1 and TRBJ2-5; 7 bases match TRBD2. The CDR3 runs 15 residues. The V segment lost 1 base and the J segment 3 bases; nucleotides outside the gene matches: 5. Germline CDR1 reads MNHNS; CDR2 reads SASEGT. CDR3 sequence: CASSEGGRGKETQYF. CDR3 DNA (partial): TGTGCCAGCAGTGAAGGAGGGCGGGGGAAAGAGACC.

This clone appeared a few times. The read gets to within 3 residues of the CDR3 end, and the germline J gene fills in the rest. J is TRBJ2-4 and V is TRBV19; TRBD2 aligns across 10 bases. Germline loops: CDR1 LNHDA, CDR2 SQIVND (reference sequence). The CDR3 is 16 residues long. Unmatched junction bases numbered 7, after V lost 5 bases and J lost 3 bases. The CDR3: CASSELAGGIKNIQYF. CDR3 bases read: TGTGCCAGTAGTGAGTTAGCGGGGGGTATCAAAAACATT.

Details on this clone: The read gets to within 3 residues of the CDR3 end, and the germline J gene fills in the rest. V usage is TRBV7-6 and J usage is TRBJ2-3; TRBD1 is a possible D gene (7 bases). The CDR3 runs to 15 residues. CDR1 and CDR2 (germline): SGHVS, FNYEAQ. With 4 bases removed from V and 1 base from J, the gap between germline ends came to 12 bases. Here the CDR3 reads CASSSQGGGTDTQYF. The CDR3 DNA, read in part, is TGTGCCAGCAGCTCCCAGGGGGGTGGCACAGATACG.

This clone was counted only a few times. Coverage ceases 3 residues before the CDR3 finishes, and the germline J gene fills in the end. V and J are TRBV7-8 and TRBJ2-5; no clear D. The CDR3 is 14 residues long. V gave up 2 bases and J gave up 2 bases, with 9 bases separating them. CDR1 is SGHVS, CDR2 FQNEAQ, per germline. CDR3 DNA (partial): TGTGCCAGCAGCTTAAACAGCCGACAAGAGACC. As protein: CASSLNSRQET. The CDR3, in full, reads CASSLNSRQETQYF.

Points on this clone: The CDR3 is cut off 3 residues early in the read; its end comes from the germline J gene. The J gene is TRBJ2-5, the V gene TRBV7-2, with 7 bases lining up with TRBD2. This CDR3 is built from 14 residues. Germline CDR1 SGHTA, CDR2 FQGNSA. The junction had 7 bases not matched to a gene; V was cut back by 5 bases and J by 4 bases. CDR3 sequence: CASSATSVGETQYF. CDR3 DNA, as far as it was read: TGTGCCAGCAGCGCAACTAGCGTCGGAGAGACC.

Concerning this clone itself: Read data end 3 residues before the CDR3 end; the end is taken from the germline J gene. The rearrangement joins TRBV30 to TRBJ2-4; possibly TRBD1 for D (6 bases). The germline V gene encodes CDR1 GTSNPN and CDR2 SVGIG (reference sequence). Between the trimmed V and J ends, which lost 2 bases and 0 bases, there was a span of 20 bases. This CDR3 contains 18 residues. Partial CDR3 DNA: TGTGCCTGGAGTCCATATTCCAACAGGGATGGAGCCAAAAACATT. It encodes CAWSPYSNRDGAKNI. The CDR3 as a whole reads CAWSPYSNRDGAKNIQYF.

The table lists this clone with many counts. Coverage ceases 3 residues before the CDR3 finishes, and the germline J gene fills in the end. This chain connects TRBV18 to TRBJ1-6, with 11 bases identical to TRBD1. CDR1 and CDR2 from the germline V gene are KGHSH and LQKENI. V lost 3 bases, J lost 10 bases, and 11 bases stayed unmatched. The CDR3 contains 17 residues. Incomplete CDR3 DNA: TGTGCCAGCTCACCGCGGACAGGGGGCGGCGGGGGGTCACCC. As protein: CASSPRTGGGGGSP. The complete CDR3 reads CASSPRTGGGGGSPLHF.

Ten or more counts support this clone. The CDR3 goes on 3 residues after the read ends, and that part is filled in from the germline J gene. J is TRBJ2-5 and V is TRBV19; TRBD1 is a possible D gene (6 bases). The CDR3 is 15 amino acids. Trimming removed 1 base from V and 4 bases from J, with 13 bases in between. Germline V gene data show CDR1 as LNHDA and CDR2 as SQIVND (reference sequence). The CDR3 loop is CASSIGTVTRETQYF. Partial CDR3 DNA: TGTGCCAGTAGTATAGGGACAGTAACGAGAGAGACC.

The table lists this clone with many counts. Coverage ceases 3 residues before the CDR3 finishes, and the germline J gene fills in the end. The chain combines TRBV18 with TRBJ2-7, with 9 bases lining up with TRBD1. The V segment lost 2 bases and the J segment 5 bases; nucleotides outside the gene matches: 4. CDR1 is KGHSH and CDR2 is LQKENI in the germline V gene. This CDR3 region has 14 residues. CDR3 region: CASSPFTGGDEQYF. The CDR3 DNA, read in part, is TGTGCCAGCTCACCATTCACAGGGGGCGACGAG.